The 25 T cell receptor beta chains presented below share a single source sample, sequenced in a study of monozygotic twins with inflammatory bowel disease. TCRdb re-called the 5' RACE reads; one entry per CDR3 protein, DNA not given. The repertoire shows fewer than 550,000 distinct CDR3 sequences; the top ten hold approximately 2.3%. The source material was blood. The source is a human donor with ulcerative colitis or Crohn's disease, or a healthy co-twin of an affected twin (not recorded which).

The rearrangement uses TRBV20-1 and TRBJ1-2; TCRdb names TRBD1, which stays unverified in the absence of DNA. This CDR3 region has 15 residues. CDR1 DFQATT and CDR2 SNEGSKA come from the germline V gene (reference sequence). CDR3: CSAAAPGAYNYGYTF.

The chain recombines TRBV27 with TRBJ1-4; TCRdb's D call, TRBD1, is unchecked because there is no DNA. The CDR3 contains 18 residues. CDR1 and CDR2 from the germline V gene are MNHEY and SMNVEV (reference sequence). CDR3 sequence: CASTPVGTGGGTNEKLFF.

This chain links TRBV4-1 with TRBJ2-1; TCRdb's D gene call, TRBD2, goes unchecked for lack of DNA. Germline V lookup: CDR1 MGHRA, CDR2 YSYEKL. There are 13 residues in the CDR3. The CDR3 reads CASSFIAGHEQFF.

This CDR3 reads CASSPRPRGLGTQYF. The chain recombines TRBV27 with TRBJ2-5; TCRdb outputs TRBD1, but without DNA this stays unchecked. This CDR3 has 15 residues. Germline assignment: CDR1 MNHEY and CDR2 SMNVEV (reference sequence).

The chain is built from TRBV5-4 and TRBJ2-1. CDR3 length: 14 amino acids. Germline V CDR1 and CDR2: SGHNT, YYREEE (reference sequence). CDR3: CASSPFSSYNEQFF.

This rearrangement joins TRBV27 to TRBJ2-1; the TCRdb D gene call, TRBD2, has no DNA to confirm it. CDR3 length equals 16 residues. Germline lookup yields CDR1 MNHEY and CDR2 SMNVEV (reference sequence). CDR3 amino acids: CASRRGTSGGNNEQFF.

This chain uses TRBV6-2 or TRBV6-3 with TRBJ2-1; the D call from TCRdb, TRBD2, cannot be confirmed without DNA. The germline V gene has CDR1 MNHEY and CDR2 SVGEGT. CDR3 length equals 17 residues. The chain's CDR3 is CASSYSTSGRDYNEQFF.

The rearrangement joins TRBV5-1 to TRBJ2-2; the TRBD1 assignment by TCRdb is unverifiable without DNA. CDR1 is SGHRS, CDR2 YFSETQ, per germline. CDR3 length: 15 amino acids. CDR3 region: CASSFIGKDTGELFF.

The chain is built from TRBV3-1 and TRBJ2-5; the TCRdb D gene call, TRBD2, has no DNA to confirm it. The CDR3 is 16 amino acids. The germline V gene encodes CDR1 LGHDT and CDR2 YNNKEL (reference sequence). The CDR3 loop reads CASSQDWTTGEETQYF.

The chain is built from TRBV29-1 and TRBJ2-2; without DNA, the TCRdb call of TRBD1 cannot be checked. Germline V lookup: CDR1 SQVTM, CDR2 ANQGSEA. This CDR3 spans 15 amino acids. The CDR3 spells CSVEEDNEGAGELFF.

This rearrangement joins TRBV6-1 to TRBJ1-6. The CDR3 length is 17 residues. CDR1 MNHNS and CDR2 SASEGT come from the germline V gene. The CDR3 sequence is CASSPTPRSSYNSPLHF.

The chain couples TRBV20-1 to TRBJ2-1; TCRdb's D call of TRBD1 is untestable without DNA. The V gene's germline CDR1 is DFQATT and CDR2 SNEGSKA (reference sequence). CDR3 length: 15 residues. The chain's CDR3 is CSAIRGQGKHNEQFF.

The chain's CDR3 is CASSPTSLSYEQYF. The rearrangement joins TRBV28 to TRBJ2-7; absent DNA, TCRdb's TRBD2 call cannot be checked. Looked up from germline, CDR1 is MDHEN and CDR2 is SYDVKM. The CDR3 spans 14 residues. Using reference TRBV28 and TRBJ2-7 for the parts outside the CDR3, the full variable domain is DVKVTQSSRYLVKRTGEKVFLECVQDMDHENMFWYRQDPGLGLRLIYFSYDVKMKEKGDIPEGYSVSREKKERFSLILESASTNQTSMYLCASSPTSLSYEQYFGPGTRLTVT.

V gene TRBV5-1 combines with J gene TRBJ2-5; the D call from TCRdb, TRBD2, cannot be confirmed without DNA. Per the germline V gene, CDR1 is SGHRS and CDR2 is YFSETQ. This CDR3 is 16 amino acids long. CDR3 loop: CASSLGSAGGQETQYF.

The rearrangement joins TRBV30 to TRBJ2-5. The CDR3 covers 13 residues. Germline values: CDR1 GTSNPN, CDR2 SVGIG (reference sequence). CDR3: CAGYIGERETQYF. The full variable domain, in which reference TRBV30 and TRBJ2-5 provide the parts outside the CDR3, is SQTIHQWPATLVQPVGSPLSLECTVEGTSNPNLYWYRQAAGRGLQLLFYSVGIGQISSEVPQNLSASRPQDRQFILSSKKLLLSDSGFYLCAGYIGERETQYFGPGTRLLVL.

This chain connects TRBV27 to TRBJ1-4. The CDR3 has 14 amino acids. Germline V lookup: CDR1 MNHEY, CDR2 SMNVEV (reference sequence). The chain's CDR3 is CASSSWGTNEKLFF.

The CDR3 reads CASSLSGGTHNEQFF. The V gene is TRBV7-2, the J gene TRBJ2-1. This CDR3 is 15 amino acids long. Per the germline V gene, CDR1 is SGHTA and CDR2 is FQGNSA.

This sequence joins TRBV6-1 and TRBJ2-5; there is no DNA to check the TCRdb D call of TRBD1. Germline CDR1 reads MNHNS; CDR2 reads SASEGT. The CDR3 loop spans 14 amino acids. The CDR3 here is CASSPDREGETQYF.

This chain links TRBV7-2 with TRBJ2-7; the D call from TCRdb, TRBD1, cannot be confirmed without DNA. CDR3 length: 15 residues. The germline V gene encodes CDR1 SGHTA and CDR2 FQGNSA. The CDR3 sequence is CASSQGGGLSYEQYF.

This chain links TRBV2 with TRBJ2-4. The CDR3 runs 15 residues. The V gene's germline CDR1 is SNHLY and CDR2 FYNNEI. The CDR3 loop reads CASTDGSPAKNIQYF.

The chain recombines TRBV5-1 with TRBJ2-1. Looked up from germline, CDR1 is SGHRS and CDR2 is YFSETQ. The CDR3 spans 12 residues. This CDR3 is CASSLGLREQFF. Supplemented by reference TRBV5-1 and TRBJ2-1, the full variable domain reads KAGVTQTPRYLIKTRGQQVTLSCSPISGHRSVSWYQQTPGQGLQFLFEYFSETQRNKGNFPGRFSGRQFSNSRSEMNVSTLELGDSALYLCASSLGLREQFFGPGTRLTVL.

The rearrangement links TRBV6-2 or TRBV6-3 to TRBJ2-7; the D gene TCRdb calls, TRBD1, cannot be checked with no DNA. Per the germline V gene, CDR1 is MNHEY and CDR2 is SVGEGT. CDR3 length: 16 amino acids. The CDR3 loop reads CASSYSTGRGLYEQYF.

The CDR3 here is CASSPVKGALNTEAFF. The chain links TRBV18 to TRBJ1-1; TCRdb picks TRBD1, but there is no DNA to check that call. Germline assignment: CDR1 KGHSH and CDR2 LQKENI. This CDR3 comprises 16 residues.

This CDR3 is CAIKQGQGSHGYGYTF. V usage is TRBV10-3 and J usage is TRBJ1-2; as DNA is missing, the TRBD1 call by TCRdb cannot be tested. The germline CDR1 and CDR2 sequences are ENHRY and SYGVKD. The CDR3 totals 16 residues.

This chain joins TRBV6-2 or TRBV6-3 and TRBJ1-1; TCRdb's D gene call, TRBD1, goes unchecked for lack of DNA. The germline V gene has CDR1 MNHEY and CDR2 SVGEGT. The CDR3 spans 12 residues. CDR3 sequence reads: CVSSDRDLLAFF.